This T cell receptor beta chain is drawn from a study of blood T cells in healthy people across ages. The study's findings and limits: Long-lived donors carried more naive CD4+ cells and greater diversity than aged donors. Percentage of naive T cells showed a strong correlation with TCR beta diversity.

In this sample, this clonotype turned up a few times. Its specificity is unknown. It was with a sample-barcoded 5' primer and a J-beta primer mix that a second PCR of about 6 to 12 cycles was run. MiXCR was run by TCRdb on the 5' RACE reads, yielding one entry per CDR3 protein. Here the sample spans approximately 880,000 distinct CDR3 sequences, 45% to 50% being singletons. V lost 3 bases, J lost 1 base, and 3 bases stayed unmatched. Germline V gene lookup returns CDR1 MNHEY and CDR2 SMNVEV (reference sequence). CDR3 length: 14 amino acids. Sequenced: blood. The rearrangement uses TRBV27 and TRBJ2-7, with 7 bases that match TRBD1. This sequence originates from a man under 40 in good health. CDR3 coding DNA: TGTGCCAGCAGTTTTGGGGGACAGTCCTACGAGCAGTACTTC. Protein product: CASSFGGQSYEQYF.